The sample holds a few counts of the clone carrying this TCR beta chain. Its target is not known. Trimming removed 6 bases at V and 0 bases at J, with 14 bases between. The CDR3 is 15 residues long. Germline CDR1 LNHDA, CDR2 SQIVND (reference sequence). TCRdb's table, derived via immunoSEQ multiplex PCR, lists solely in-frame clones and lacks some. The repertoire holds more than 2,000,000 clones, more than 80% seen once, with more than 0.12% in the top ten. These data are taken from a study of shared clonotypes between healthy human individuals. Study-level points and caveats: An effect of sequencing depth on clonotype sharing among donors was expected.

Material: naive CD4+ T cells sorted from blood. Subset in this sample: CD45RA+ positively selected. V and J are TRBV19 and TRBJ1-2, with D maybe TRBD1 (6 bases). The sequence derives from a man younger than 30 in good health. The DNA for the CDR3 is TGTGCCAGTAGACCGACAGGTGATGCTAACTATGGCTACACCTTC. It encodes CASRPTGDANYGYTF. The full variable domain, its missing parts supplied by reference TRBV19 and TRBJ1-2, is DGGITQSPKYLFRKEGQNVTLSCEQNLNHDAMYWYRQDPGQGLRLIYYSQIVNDFQKGDIAEGYSVSREKKESFPLTVTSAQKNPTAFYLCASRPTGDANYGYTFGSGTRLTVV.